This T cell receptor (beta chain) was recorded in a study of beta chain features in type 1 diabetes. Expressed TCRB transcripts were sequenced, since all the RNA that had been isolated was reverse transcribed. Data came from immunoSEQ multiplex PCR; TCRdb stores just in-frame clones and leaves some out. The sample gives about 140,000 clones, roughly 7.2% of which show up once; about 1.3% is in the top ten. The junction had 7 bases not matched to a gene; V was cut back by 3 bases and J by 1 base. The CDR3 loop spans 16 amino acids. Germline loops: CDR1 LNHDA, CDR2 SQIVND (reference sequence). Cells sorted by CD45RO/CCR7/CD25/CD127/CD95/CD27 comprised CD4+ naive, central memory, regulatory and stem cell-like memory cells.

This receptor was obtained from a woman aged 25-40 years in good health. The chain uses TRBV19 and TRBJ1-1, with TRBD1 matching over 8 bases. Sequencing was performed on central memory CD4+ T cells from blood. The CDR3 nucleotides are TGTGCCAGTAGTATCCGACAGGGGATATCGAACACTGAAGCTTTCTTT. Residues: CASSIRQGISNTEAFF.